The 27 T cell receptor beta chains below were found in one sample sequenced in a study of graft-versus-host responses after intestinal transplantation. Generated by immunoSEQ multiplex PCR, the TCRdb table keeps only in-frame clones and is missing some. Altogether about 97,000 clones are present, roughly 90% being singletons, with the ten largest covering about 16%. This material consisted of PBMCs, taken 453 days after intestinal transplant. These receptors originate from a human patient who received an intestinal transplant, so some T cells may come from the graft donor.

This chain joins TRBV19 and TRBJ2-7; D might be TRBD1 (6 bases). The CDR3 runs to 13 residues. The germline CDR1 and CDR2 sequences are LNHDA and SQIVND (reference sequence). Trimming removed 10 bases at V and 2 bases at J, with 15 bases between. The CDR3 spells CANYRERTYEQYF. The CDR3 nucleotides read TGTGCCAACTACAGGGAAAGGACCTACGAGCAGTACTTC.

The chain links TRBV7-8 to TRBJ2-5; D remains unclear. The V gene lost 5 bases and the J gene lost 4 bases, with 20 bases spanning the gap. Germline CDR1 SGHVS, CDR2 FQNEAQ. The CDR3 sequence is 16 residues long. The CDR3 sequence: CASSPDARSLGETQYF. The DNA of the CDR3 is TGTGCCAGCAGCCCAGACGCCAGGTCACTTGGAGAGACCCAGTACTTC.

CDR3 residues: CASSVWFAGVRETQYF. In DNA, the CDR3 is TGTGCCAGCAGCGTGTGGTTTGCGGGGGTTCGAGAGACCCAGTACTTC. V is TRBV9 and J is TRBJ2-5; 7 bases line up with TRBD2. Looked up from germline, CDR1 is SGDLS and CDR2 is YYNGEE. Unmatched junction bases numbered 11, after V lost 2 bases and J lost 4 bases. CDR3 size: 16 residues.

CDR3 region: CASSDISGGTARELFF. CDR3 in DNA: TGCGCCAGCAGTGATATTTCGGGGGGGACAGCCCGGGAGCTGTTTTTT. This chain joins TRBV10-2 and TRBJ2-2, with D possibly TRBD2 on 8 matching bases. The V end lost 3 bases, the J end lost 9 bases, and 20 bases lay between the germline ends. This CDR3 has 16 residues. CDR1 and CDR2 from the germline V gene are WSHSY and SAAADI.

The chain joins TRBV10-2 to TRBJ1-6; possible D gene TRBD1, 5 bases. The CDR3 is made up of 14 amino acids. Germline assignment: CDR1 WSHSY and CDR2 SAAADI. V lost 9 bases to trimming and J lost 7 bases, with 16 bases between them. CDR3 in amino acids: CASYRDGENSPLHF. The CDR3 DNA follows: TGCGCCAGTTATAGGGACGGAGAAAATTCACCCCTCCACTTT.

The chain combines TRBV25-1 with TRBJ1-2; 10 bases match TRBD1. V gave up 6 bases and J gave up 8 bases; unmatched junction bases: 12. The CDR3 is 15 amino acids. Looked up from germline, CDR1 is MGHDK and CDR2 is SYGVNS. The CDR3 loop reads CASSEGQGRLIGYTF. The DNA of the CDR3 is TGTGCCAGCAGCGAGGGACAGGGGAGGCTGATCGGCTACACCTTC.

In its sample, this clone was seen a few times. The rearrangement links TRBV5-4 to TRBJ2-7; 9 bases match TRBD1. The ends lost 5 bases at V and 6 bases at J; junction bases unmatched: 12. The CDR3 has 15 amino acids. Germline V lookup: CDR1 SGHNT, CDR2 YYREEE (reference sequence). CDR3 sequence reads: CASRLQGAGESEQYF. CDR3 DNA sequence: TGTGCCAGCAGACTACAGGGGGCTGGGGAGTCCGAGCAGTACTTC.

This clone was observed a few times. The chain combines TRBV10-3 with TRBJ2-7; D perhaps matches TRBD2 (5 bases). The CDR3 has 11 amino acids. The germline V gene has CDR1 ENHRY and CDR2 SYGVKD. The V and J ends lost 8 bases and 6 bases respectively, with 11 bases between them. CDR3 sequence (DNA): TGTGCCATCGGACTCTCCCTCGAGCAGTACTTC. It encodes CAIGLSLEQYF.

CDR3: CASSSGWGQDTQYF. The CDR3 DNA reads TGTGCCAGCTCGTCAGGATGGGGTCAGGATACGCAGTATTTT. The chain recombines TRBV18 with TRBJ2-3; D is undetermined. The V gene lost 6 bases and the J gene lost 6 bases, with 16 bases spanning the gap. CDR3 size: 14 residues. Germline V gene lookup returns CDR1 KGHSH and CDR2 LQKENI.

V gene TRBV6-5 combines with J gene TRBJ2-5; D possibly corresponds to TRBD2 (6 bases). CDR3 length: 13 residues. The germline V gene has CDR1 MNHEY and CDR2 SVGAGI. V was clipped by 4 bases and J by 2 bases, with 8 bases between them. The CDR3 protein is CASSLAEQETQYF. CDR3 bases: TGTGCCAGCAGTTTAGCGGAGCAAGAGACCCAGTACTTC.

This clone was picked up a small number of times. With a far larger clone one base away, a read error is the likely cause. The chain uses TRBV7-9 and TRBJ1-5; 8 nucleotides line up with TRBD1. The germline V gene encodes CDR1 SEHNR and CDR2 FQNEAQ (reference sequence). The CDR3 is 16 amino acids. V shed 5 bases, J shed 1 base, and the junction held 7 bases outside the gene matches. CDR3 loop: CASSPGQVKSNQPQHF. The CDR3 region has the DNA TGTGCCAGCAGCCCGGGACAGGTTAAGAGCAATCAGCCCCAGCATTTT.

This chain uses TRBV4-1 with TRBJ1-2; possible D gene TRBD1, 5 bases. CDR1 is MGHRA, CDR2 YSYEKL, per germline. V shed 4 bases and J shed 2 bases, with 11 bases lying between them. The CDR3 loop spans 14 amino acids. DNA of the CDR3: TGCGCCAGCAGCCCCCCGGGGGACAACTATGGCTACACCTTC. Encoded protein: CASSPPGDNYGYTF.

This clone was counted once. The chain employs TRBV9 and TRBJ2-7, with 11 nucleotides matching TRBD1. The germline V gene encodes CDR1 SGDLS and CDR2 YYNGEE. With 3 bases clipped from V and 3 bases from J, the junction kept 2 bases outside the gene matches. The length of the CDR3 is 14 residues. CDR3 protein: CASSGGTGGYEQYF. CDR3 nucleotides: TGTGCCAGCAGCGGCGGGACAGGGGGCTACGAGCAGTACTTC. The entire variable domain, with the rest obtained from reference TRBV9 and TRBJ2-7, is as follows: DSGVTQTPKHLITATGQRVTLRCSPRSGDLSVYWYQQSLDQGLQFLIQYYNGEERAKGNILERFSAQQFPDLHSELNLSSLELGDSALYFCASSGGTGGYEQYFGPGTRLTVT.

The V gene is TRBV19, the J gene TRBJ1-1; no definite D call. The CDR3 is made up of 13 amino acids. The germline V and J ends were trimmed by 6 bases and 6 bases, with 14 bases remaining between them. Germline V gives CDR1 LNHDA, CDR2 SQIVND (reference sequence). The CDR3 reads CASRSPNSAEAFF. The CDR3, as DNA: TGTGCCAGTAGGTCCCCTAATAGTGCTGAAGCTTTCTTT.

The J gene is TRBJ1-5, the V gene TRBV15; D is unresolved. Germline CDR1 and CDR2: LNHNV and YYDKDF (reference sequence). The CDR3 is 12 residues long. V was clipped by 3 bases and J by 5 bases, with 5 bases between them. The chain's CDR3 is CATSRGDQPQHF. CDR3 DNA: TGTGCCACCAGCAGGGGTGATCAGCCCCAGCATTTT.

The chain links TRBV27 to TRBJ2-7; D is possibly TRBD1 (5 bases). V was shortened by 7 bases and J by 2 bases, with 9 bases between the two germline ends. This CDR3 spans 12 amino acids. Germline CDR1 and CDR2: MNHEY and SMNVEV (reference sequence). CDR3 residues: CASMGQTYEQYF. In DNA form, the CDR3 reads TGTGCCAGCATGGGGCAGACCTACGAGCAGTACTTC.

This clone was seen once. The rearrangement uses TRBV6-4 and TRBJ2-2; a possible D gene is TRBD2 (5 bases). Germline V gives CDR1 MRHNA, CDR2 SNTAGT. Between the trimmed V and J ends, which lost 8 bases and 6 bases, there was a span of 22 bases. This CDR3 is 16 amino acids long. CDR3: CASRKEAELRAGELFF. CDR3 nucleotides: TGTGCCAGCCGAAAGGAGGCCGAATTGAGGGCCGGGGAGCTGTTTTTT.

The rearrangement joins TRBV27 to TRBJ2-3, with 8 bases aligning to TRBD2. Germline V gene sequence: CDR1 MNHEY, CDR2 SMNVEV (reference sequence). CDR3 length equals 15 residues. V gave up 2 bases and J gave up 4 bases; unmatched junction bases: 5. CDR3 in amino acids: CASSLRGGAADTQYF. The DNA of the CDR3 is TGTGCCAGCAGTTTACGGGGGGGGGCCGCAGATACGCAGTATTTT.

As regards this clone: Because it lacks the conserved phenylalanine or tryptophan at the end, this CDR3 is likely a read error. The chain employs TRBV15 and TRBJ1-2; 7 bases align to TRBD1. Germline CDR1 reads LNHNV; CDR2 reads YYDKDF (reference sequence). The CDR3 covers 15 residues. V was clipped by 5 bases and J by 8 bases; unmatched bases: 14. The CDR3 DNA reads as TGTGCCACCAGCTTGGACAGGCGAGATATGGTGGGCTACACCTCC. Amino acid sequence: CATSLDRRDMVGYTS.

The CDR3 protein is CASSDSTSGGTDTQYF. CDR3 DNA sequence: TGTGCCAGCAGTGACTCTACTAGCGGGGGCACAGATACGCAGTATTTT. The chain is built from TRBV6-4 and TRBJ2-3; 10 nucleotides align to TRBD2. The CDR3 spans 16 residues. CDR1 is MRHNA and CDR2 is SNTAGT in the germline V gene. V lost 0 bases to trimming and J lost 1 base; unmatched junction nucleotides: 1.

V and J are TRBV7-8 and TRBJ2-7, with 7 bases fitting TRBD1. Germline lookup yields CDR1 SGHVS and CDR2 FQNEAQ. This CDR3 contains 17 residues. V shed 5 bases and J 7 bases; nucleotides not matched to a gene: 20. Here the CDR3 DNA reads TGTGCCAGCAGCCTTTCCGGACCCGGGACAGAGGGTAGAGAGCAGTACTTC. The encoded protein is CASSLSGPGTEGREQYF. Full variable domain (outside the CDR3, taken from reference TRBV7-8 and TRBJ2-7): GAGVSQSPRYKVAKRGQDVALRCDPISGHVSLFWYQQALGQGPEFLTYFQNEAQLDKSGLPSDRFFAERPEGSVSTLKIQRTQQEDSAVYLCASSLSGPGTEGREQYFGPGTRLTVT.

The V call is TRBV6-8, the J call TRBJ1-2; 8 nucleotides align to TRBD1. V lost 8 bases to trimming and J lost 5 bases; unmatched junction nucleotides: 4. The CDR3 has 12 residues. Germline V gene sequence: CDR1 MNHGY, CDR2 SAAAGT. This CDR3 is CASDRGGYGYTF. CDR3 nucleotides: TGTGCCAGCGACAGGGGCGGGTATGGCTACACCTTC.

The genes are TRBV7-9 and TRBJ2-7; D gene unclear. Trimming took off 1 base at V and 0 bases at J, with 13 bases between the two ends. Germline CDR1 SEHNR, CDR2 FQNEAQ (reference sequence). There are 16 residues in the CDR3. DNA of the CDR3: TGTGCCAGCAGCTTAGGAGGTCCCGTAAGCTCCTACGAGCAGTACTTC. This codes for CASSLGGPVSSYEQYF.

The CDR3 here is CASSRQENTGELFF. The CDR3 DNA reads TGTGCCAGCTCACGACAGGAAAACACCGGGGAGCTGTTTTTT. The chain joins TRBV18 to TRBJ2-2; D may be TRBD1 (6 bases). Germline V gives CDR1 KGHSH, CDR2 LQKENI. The CDR3 has 14 residues. V gave up 4 bases and J gave up 2 bases, with 8 bases separating them.

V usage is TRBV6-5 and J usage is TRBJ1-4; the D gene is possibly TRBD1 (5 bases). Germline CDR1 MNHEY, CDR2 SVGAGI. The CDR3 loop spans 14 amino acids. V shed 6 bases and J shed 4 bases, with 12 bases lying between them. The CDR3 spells CASSTQGCNEKLFF. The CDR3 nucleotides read TGTGCCAGCAGCACCCAGGGTTGTAATGAAAAACTGTTTTTT.

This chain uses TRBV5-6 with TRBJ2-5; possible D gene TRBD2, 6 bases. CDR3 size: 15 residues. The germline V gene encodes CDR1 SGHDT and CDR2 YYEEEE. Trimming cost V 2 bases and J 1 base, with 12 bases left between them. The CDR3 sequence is CASSFSGTSQETQYF. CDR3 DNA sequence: TGTGCCAGCAGCTTTAGCGGAACTAGCCAAGAGACCCAGTACTTC.

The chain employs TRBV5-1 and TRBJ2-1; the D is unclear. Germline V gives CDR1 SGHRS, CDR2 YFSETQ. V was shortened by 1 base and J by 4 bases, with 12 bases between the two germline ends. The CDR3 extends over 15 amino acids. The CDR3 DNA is TGCGCCAGCAGCTTGACCATAAACCTGTACAATGAGCAGTTCTTC. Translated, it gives CASSLTINLYNEQFF.